The entry below describes one T cell receptor (beta chain). PCR primers comprised 60 Vbeta and 13 Jbeta primers. The data were produced by immunoSEQ multiplex PCR, yet TCRdb's version contains in-frame clones alone and is incomplete. The data show approximately 140,000 clones, about 83% seen once. The CDR3 sequence is 12 residues long. The germline V gene has CDR1 GTSNPN and CDR2 SVGIG (reference sequence). After removal of 5 bases from V and 7 bases from J, the junction contained 5 bases not matched to a gene. The data are from a study of cytomegalovirus exposure and HLA in healthy donors. The V gene is TRBV30, the J gene TRBJ1-5; 7 bases align to TRBD1. This TCR was recovered from a man aged 35 to 55 in good health and CMV-seropositive. Sequences were obtained from PBMCs. CDR3 nucleotide sequence: TGTGCCTGGTCGACAGGGCGGCAGCCCCAGCATTTT. Its translation is CAWSTGRQPQHF.